The sequence of this TCR beta chain was determined in a study of T-cell memory formation after mild COVID-19. TCRdb reprocessed the 5' RACE reads via MiXCR and lists one record per CDR3 protein. The data hold about 110,000 distinct CDR3 sequences, with 15% to 20% observed a single time. Trimming stripped 6 bases from V and 4 bases from J, with 14 bases between. Germline-derived CDR1 and CDR2 are SGHTS and YDEGEE. The CDR3 is 14 residues long. V and J are TRBV5-8 and TRBJ1-5; TRBD1 might be the D (5 bases). The sample was PBMCs or a T cell subset sorted from them (not recorded which). The sequence was obtained from a man aged 18 to 30 who had mild COVID-19 (a few samples of this study predate the infection). Cell type and time point are not known. The CDR3 loop is CASNFGGMNQPQHF. The CDR3 nucleotides read TGTGCCAGCAACTTTGGGGGTATGAATCAGCCCCAGCATTTT.